The 14 T cell receptor beta chains below come from one sample, sequenced in a study of CD8 T cells in Susac syndrome. Random hexamers primed reverse transcription of about 0.45 to 1 ug RNA. MiXCR was run by TCRdb on the immunoSEQ multiplex PCR reads, yielding one entry per CDR3 protein. The sample includes 90,000 or so distinct CDR3 sequences, 90% to 95% of them seen just once. Sequencing was carried out using CD8+ T cells from PBMCs. The source of these receptors is a human donor in good health.

This chain connects TRBV11-2 to TRBJ2-7; 7 bases are a match to TRBD2. The germline V gene encodes CDR1 SGHAT and CDR2 FQNNGV. The CDR3 runs to 13 residues. Trimming took 6 bases from V and 1 from J; bases not matched to a gene: 3. The CDR3: CASSISGSYEQYF. CDR3 sequence (DNA): TGTGCCAGCAGTATTAGCGGGTCCTACGAGCAGTACTTC.

V and J are TRBV5-4 and TRBJ1-1, with 7 nucleotides matching TRBD1. Germline V CDR1 and CDR2: SGHNT, YYREEE (reference sequence). Trimming at V came to 0 bases and at J to 4 bases, leaving 6 bases not matched to a gene. The CDR3 has 15 amino acids. The CDR3, as DNA: TGTGCCAGCAGCTTGGTGAAGGGGGCGATCACTGAAGCTTTCTTT. Encoded protein: CASSLVKGAITEAFF.

This chain connects TRBV5-1 to TRBJ2-4, with 8 bases fitting TRBD1. Germline V gives CDR1 SGHRS, CDR2 YFSETQ. V was clipped by 3 bases and J by 3 bases; unmatched bases: 2. This CDR3 region has 14 residues. CDR3: CASSSGQGKNIQYF. The CDR3 DNA reads TGCGCCAGCAGCTCAGGACAGGGCAAAAACATTCAGTACTTC.

The CDR3 coding sequence is TGTGCCAGCAGCTATATAGGGGGTAGGACTGAAGCTTTCTTT. This encodes CASSYIGGRTEAFF. The chain links TRBV7-2 to TRBJ1-1, with TRBD1 as a possible D gene (6 bases). Germline CDR1 and CDR2: SGHTA and FQGNSA. The V and J ends lost 4 bases and 5 bases respectively, with 14 bases between them. CDR3 length: 14 amino acids. Full variable domain (outside the CDR3, taken from reference TRBV7-2 and TRBJ1-1): GAGVSQSPSNKVTEKGKDVELRCDPISGHTALYWYRQSLGQGLEFLIYFQGNSAPDKSGLPSDRFSAERTGGSVSTLTIQRTQQEDSAVYLCASSYIGGRTEAFFGQGTRLTVV.

Only one count was recorded for this clonotype. The V and J genes are TRBV11-2 and TRBJ2-7, with TRBD2 matching over 9 bases. CDR3 length: 14 residues. V lost 4 bases, J lost 4 bases, and 5 bases stayed unmatched. Germline V CDR1 and CDR2: SGHAT, FQNNGV. In nucleotides, the CDR3 is TGTGCCAGCAGCTCCCTAGCGGGACATTACGAGCAGTACTTC. It yields the protein CASSSLAGHYEQYF.

The CDR3: CASSYSRVANTGELFF. The CDR3 nucleotides read TGTGCCAGCAGTTACTCTAGGGTCGCGAACACCGGGGAGCTGTTTTTT. The chain combines TRBV6-2 or TRBV6-3 with TRBJ2-2; D unclear. The length of the CDR3 is 16 residues. Trimming removed 0 bases from V and 0 bases from J, with 8 bases in between. CDR1 and CDR2 from the germline V gene are MNHEY and SVGEGT.

Here the CDR3 DNA reads TGTGCCAGCAGCCCTGGGGGGGGGAGTAAGCCCCAGCATTTT. It translates to CASSPGGGSKPQHF. The chain links TRBV2 to TRBJ1-5; D is perhaps TRBD1 (5 bases). V was clipped by 6 bases and J by 8 bases, with 17 bases between them. CDR3 length: 14 amino acids. The germline V gene has CDR1 SNHLY and CDR2 FYNNEI.

V usage is TRBV7-9 and J usage is TRBJ1-5; D not resolved. The V and J ends lost 1 base and 3 bases respectively, with 13 bases between them. There are 16 residues in the CDR3. Germline CDR1 and CDR2: SEHNR and FQNEAQ (reference sequence). For the CDR3, the DNA is TGTGCCAGCAGCTTAGTGAACGCGGCTAACAATCAGCCCCAGCATTTT. This encodes CASSLVNAANNQPQHF.

The rearrangement uses TRBV5-1 and TRBJ1-1; D is undetermined. This CDR3 spans 16 amino acids. From germline, CDR1 is SGHRS and CDR2 YFSETQ. Trimming removed 0 bases from V and 0 bases from J, with 12 bases in between. The CDR3: CASSLDFAEMNTEAFF. The CDR3 DNA reads as TGCGCCAGCAGCTTGGATTTTGCGGAGATGAACACTGAAGCTTTCTTT. Using reference TRBV5-1 and TRBJ1-1 for the parts outside the CDR3, the full variable domain is KAGVTQTPRYLIKTRGQQVTLSCSPISGHRSVSWYQQTPGQGLQFLFEYFSETQRNKGNFPGRFSGRQFSNSRSEMNVSTLELGDSALYLCASSLDFAEMNTEAFFGQGTRLTVV.

The chain recombines TRBV7-9 with TRBJ2-2; 7 positions match TRBD2. Germline V CDR1 and CDR2: SEHNR, FQNEAQ (reference sequence). The CDR3 contains 16 residues. V lost 5 bases, J lost 2 bases, and 8 bases stayed unmatched. The DNA for the CDR3 is TGTGCCAGCAGCCCCTGGGGCGGGGGTAACACCGGGGAGCTGTTTTTT. It translates to CASSPWGGGNTGELFF.

V and J are TRBV3-1 and TRBJ2-1, with D possibly being TRBD2 (6 bases). Germline V lookup: CDR1 LGHDT, CDR2 YNNKEL (reference sequence). CDR3 length: 16 amino acids. With 4 bases removed from V and 1 base from J, the gap between germline ends came to 14 bases. CDR3 loop: CASSRSGTASYNEQFF. Here the CDR3 DNA reads TGTGCCAGCAGCCGGTCCGGGACTGCTTCCTACAATGAGCAGTTCTTC.

The rearrangement joins TRBV6-5 to TRBJ1-2; TRBD1 might be the D (5 bases). CDR3 length: 15 residues. Germline CDR1 is MNHEY and CDR2 is SVGAGI. Trimming took 0 bases from V and 4 from J, leaving 12 bases between them. The CDR3: CASSYSPTDGYGYTF. CDR3 DNA sequence: TGTGCCAGCAGTTACTCCCCGACAGACGGCTATGGCTACACCTTC.

The chain uses TRBV9 and TRBJ2-2; no clear D gene. The CDR3 is 12 residues long. The germline V and J ends were trimmed by 3 bases and 6 bases, with 6 bases remaining between them. Germline CDR1 and CDR2: SGDLS and YYNGEE. CDR3 in amino acids: CASSAEAGELFF. In nucleotides, the CDR3 is TGTGCCAGCAGCGCCGAGGCCGGGGAGCTGTTTTTT.

This clonotype was counted a single time. V and J are TRBV20-1 and TRBJ2-1; TRBD1 agrees at 9 bases. CDR3 length: 15 residues. J gave up 8 bases and V 2 bases, and 10 bases lay outside the gene matches. CDR1 and CDR2 (germline): DFQATT, SNEGSKA (reference sequence). The CDR3 protein is CSARSRDRVRYEQFF. The CDR3 DNA sequence: TGCAGTGCTAGATCCCGGGACAGGGTTCGTTATGAGCAGTTCTTC.